The T cell receptor beta chain under discussion was sequenced for a study of shared clonotypes between healthy human individuals. The CDR3 spans 16 amino acids, including both terminal residues. On sorted subsets, replicate PCRs used about 0.2 ug DNA, or 31,000 or so T cell genomes. Original methodology: ImmunoSEQ supplied junction-only sequences lacking quality scores, so filtering was different. The assay was immunoSEQ multiplex PCR, and TCRdb's table has in-frame clones only and misses some. Clone size and the V and J calls come from that table; the DNA yielded D and trimming. The data hold around 510,000 clones, with about 96% observed a single time. Note on this clone: The DNA is omitted, as the CDR3 cannot be located on it reliably, and the CDR3 follows TCRdb's listing.

The source of this sequence is a woman between 25 and 40 years old in good health. The sequenced sample consisted of naive CD4+ T cells sorted from blood. Stated subset: CD45RA+ positively selected. V usage is TRBV21-1 and J usage is TRBJ2-7; TRBD1 is the table's D call and was not checked against the DNA. TRBV21-1 is reported as a pseudogene. The CDR3 reads CASSKLVGQGTHEQYF.